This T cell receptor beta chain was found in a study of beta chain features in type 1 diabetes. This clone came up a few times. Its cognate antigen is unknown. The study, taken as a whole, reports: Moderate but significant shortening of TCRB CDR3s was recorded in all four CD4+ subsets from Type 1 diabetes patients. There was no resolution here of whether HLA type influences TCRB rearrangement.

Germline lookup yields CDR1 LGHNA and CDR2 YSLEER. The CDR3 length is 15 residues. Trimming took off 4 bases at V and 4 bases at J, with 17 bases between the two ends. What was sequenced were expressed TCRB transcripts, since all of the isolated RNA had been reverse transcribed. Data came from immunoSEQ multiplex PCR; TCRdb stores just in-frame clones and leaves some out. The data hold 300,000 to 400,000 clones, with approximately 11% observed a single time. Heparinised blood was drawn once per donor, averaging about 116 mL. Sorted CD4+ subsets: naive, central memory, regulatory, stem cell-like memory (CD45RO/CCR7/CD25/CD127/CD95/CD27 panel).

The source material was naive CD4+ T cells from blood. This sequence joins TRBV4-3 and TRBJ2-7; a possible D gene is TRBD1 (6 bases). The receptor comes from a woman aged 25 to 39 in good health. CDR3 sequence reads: CASSPRTVGPYEQYF. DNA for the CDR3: TGCGCCAGCAGCCCTAGGACAGTCGGGCCATACGAGCAGTACTTC.